This passage covers 10 T cell receptor beta chains from one sample sequenced in a study of T cell responses to AZD1222 COVID-19 vaccine. Measured with immunoSEQ multiplex PCR; TCRdb has only the in-frame clones, and not every one. The sample consists of under 95,000 clones, 70% to 90% of them appearing once. The material sequenced was peripheral blood, taken on day 0 of AZD1222 vaccination. The receptors derive from an adult in good health.

The rearrangement uses TRBV5-1 and TRBJ2-7; 9 positions agree with TRBD2. J gave up 2 bases and V 7 bases, and 13 bases lay outside the gene matches. This CDR3 has 16 amino acids. Germline-derived CDR1 and CDR2 are SGHRS and YFSETQ. As DNA, the CDR3 is TGCGCCAGCGTCCCGACGCCTGAGCGGGGGGCCTACGAGCAGTACTTC. It specifies CASVPTPERGAYEQYF.

The rearrangement joins TRBV13 to TRBJ2-1; 11 nucleotides align to TRBD2. This CDR3 is built from 20 residues. Germline loops: CDR1 PRHDT, CDR2 FYEKMQ (reference sequence). The J segment lost 1 base and the V segment lost 3 bases, leaving 14 bases of the junction unmatched. Written as DNA, the CDR3 is TGTGCCAGCAGCTTGCGGCTCCGGGGGATAGCGGGAGGGTCCTACAATGAGCAGTTCTTC. Its protein is CASSLRLRGIAGGSYNEQFF.

This chain connects TRBV6-5 to TRBJ1-4; D remains unclear. Per the germline V gene, CDR1 is MNHEY and CDR2 is SVGAGI. V was shortened by 8 bases and J by 7 bases, with 11 bases between the two germline ends. The CDR3 is 12 residues long. The CDR3 sequence is CASGGAVEKLFF. CDR3 coding DNA: TGTGCCAGCGGAGGTGCTGTTGAAAAACTGTTTTTT.

The J gene is TRBJ2-7, the V gene TRBV28; 7 nucleotides match TRBD1. CDR3 size: 15 residues. The germline CDR1 and CDR2 sequences are MDHEN and SYDVKM. After removal of 3 bases from V and 3 bases from J, the junction contained 8 bases not matched to a gene. The CDR3 coding sequence is TGTGCCAGCAGTTTCCTTCTCCGGGACAGCTACGAGCAGTACTTC. It is translated as CASSFLLRDSYEQYF.

V is TRBV12-3 or TRBV12-4 and J is TRBJ1-1; unclear D gene. Trimming left V 6 bases short and J 0 bases short, with 8 bases between. The CDR3 is 13 residues long. The CDR3 sequence: CASRHEMNTEAFF. Here the CDR3 DNA reads TGTGCCAGCAGGCATGAGATGAACACTGAAGCTTTCTTT.

This chain connects TRBV11-2 to TRBJ1-1; 11 nucleotides align to TRBD1. V lost 5 bases and J lost 5; bases outside the gene matches: 4. Germline CDR1 is SGHAT and CDR2 is FQNNGV. The CDR3 runs to 14 residues. DNA for the CDR3: TGTGCCAGCAGCGCCCGGGACAGGGGGACTGAAGCTTTCTTT. Protein sequence: CASSARDRGTEAFF. The full variable domain, in which reference TRBV11-2 and TRBJ1-1 provide the parts outside the CDR3, is EAGVAQSPRYKIIEKRQSVAFWCNPISGHATLYWYQQILGQGPKLLIQFQNNGVVDDSQLPKDRFSAERLKGVDSTLKIQPAKLEDSAVYLCASSARDRGTEAFFGQGTRLTVV.

This chain joins TRBV12-3 or TRBV12-4 and TRBJ1-1; D gene ambiguous. V was clipped by 5 bases and J by 6 bases, with 10 bases between them. CDR3 length: 12 amino acids. In DNA form, the CDR3 reads TGTGCCAGCAGTCTCACAACCCCTGAAGCTTTCTTT. It is translated as CASSLTTPEAFF.

This chain links TRBV5-1 with TRBJ1-1; D is perhaps TRBD1 (6 bases). This CDR3 contains 13 residues. V lost 0 bases and J lost 6, with 9 bases in between. From germline, CDR1 is SGHRS and CDR2 YFSETQ. CDR3 region: CASSLVRGAEAFF. CDR3 bases: TGCGCCAGCAGCTTGGTCAGGGGCGCTGAAGCTTTCTTT.

This clone was recorded only once. The chain combines TRBV28 with TRBJ1-3; D uncertain. The CDR3 loop spans 17 amino acids. Germline CDR1 is MDHEN and CDR2 is SYDVKM. V was cut by 5 bases and J by 0 bases, with 17 bases left in between. In DNA, the CDR3 is TGTGCCAGCAGTAGGAAGACCTCACCCCTCTCTGGAAACACCATATATTTT. Translating it yields CASSRKTSPLSGNTIYF.

A single count supports this clone. This chain joins TRBV20-1 and TRBJ1-2; D call uncertain. Germline CDR1 DFQATT, CDR2 SNEGSKA (reference sequence). Trimming pared 0 bases from V and 7 bases from J, leaving 6 bases between. This CDR3 comprises 11 residues. Written as DNA, the CDR3 is TGCAGTGCTAGAGATTTCACTGGCTACACCTTC. This translates into CSARDFTGYTF.